This T cell receptor beta chain originates from a study of Ad26.COV2.S vaccination and SARS-CoV-2 variants (dated by TCRdb to the early 2020s). Concerning the study at large: Vaccine-arm donors were drawn from COV1001, a multicentre, randomized, double-blind, placebo-controlled phase I-IIa trial of Ad26.COV2.S in healthy adults. Investigators did not know the trial group allocation while performing experiments and assessing outcomes. Participants in the trial were split at random into five groups of five each, receiving low-dose or high-dose Ad26.COV2.S once or twice, or else placebo on both occasions. The specificity and breadth of SARS-CoV-2-reactive T cell receptors after Ad26.COV2.S vaccination were assessed by TCRbeta repertoire sequencing. Ad26.COV2.S was administered intramuscularly at a dose of 5x10^10 or 1x10^11 viral particles, either as one shot or as two shots given 56 days apart. A total of roughly 30 samples were included in the TCR-sequenced set, comprising around 19 Ad26.COV2.S vaccine recipients, 5 placebo recipients and 8 SARS-CoV-2 convalescent individuals. Paper-wide results and their limitations: Non-spike TCR breadth was comparable between vaccine and placebo recipients, consistent with the vaccine containing only spike. After vaccination, spike-specific CD8+ and CD4+ T cell responses were reported to show substantial breadth. Higher spike-specific TCR breadth was observed in Ad26.COV2.S recipients than in placebo recipients (P = 0.0014). The authors noted that total T cell responses may have been underestimated by the TCR breadth and depth analyses. Comparing responses between vaccine doses or regimens was not something the study was powered to do.

The treatment or condition label on this specimen signifies: roughly 18 received Ad26.COV2.S at low or high dose, single or two shots; about 5 received placebo; per-sample allocation not given. For vaccine and placebo recipients, the sequenced repertoires came from samples collected on day 63 after the first injection. Cohort 1b enrolled about two dozen adults aged 18-55 years at a single site in Boston, USA, between 29 July and 7 August 2020. As a vaccine, Ad26.COV2.S was a replication-incompetent adenovirus type 26 vector that expressed a prefusion-stabilized SARS-CoV-2 spike protein derived from the original Wuhan strain. In regard to this clone: Its antigen remains unidentified. No quality values exist for individual bases; no much larger clone is one base distant.

According to the germline V gene (reference sequence), CDR1 reads GTSNPN and CDR2 reads SVGIG. Deletion took 4 bases off V and 2 bases off J, with a span of 12 bases between the germline ends. Including cysteine and phenylalanine, the CDR3 has 14 amino acids. The entry retains the CDR3 DNA only, 42 bases that are in frame from base 1. The immunoSEQ Assay was the method used to sequence TCRbeta CDR3 regions. After extraction, genomic DNA underwent amplification by bias-controlled multiplex PCR, followed by high-throughput sequencing. In the authors' own workflow: To quantify the absolute abundance of every unique TCRbeta CDR3 region, sequences were collapsed and filtered. T cell fraction was estimated by normalizing TCRbeta template counts to usable DNA, which was measured by amplifying reference genes present in all nucleated cells. Repertoire TCRs were annotated as SARS-CoV-2-specific by exact matching of V gene, CDR3 amino acid sequence and J gene to a known reactive TCR set. The reference SARS-CoV-2 TCR set was obtained from MIRA and was filtered for enrichment in COVID-19-positive ImmuneCODE repertoires, whereby public or cross-reactive TCRs were removed. Using the MIRA antigens, annotated TCRs were further analysed by specific ORF or by position within an ORF. Depth was the summed frequency of annotated unique rearrangements, while breadth was defined as annotated unique rearrangements over total unique productive rearrangements. TCR breadth was compared between groups using two-sided Wilcoxon rank-sum tests. Drawn from immuneACCESS, this table holds only the in-frame rearrangements with V and J called that TCRdb kept. Clones are partly lost; checked studies trace under half to an unresolved V gene and leave the rest unexplained. V and J calls and clone size are as listed in that table; D and trimming were resolved from the DNA. In this sample the table shows about 350,000 clones, less than 90% of which occur a single time. The biggest ten clones account for 6.4% of the sample.

The material sequenced was peripheral blood, taken in a trial of Ad26.COV2.S vaccine versus placebo. The V gene is TRBV30 and the J gene is TRBJ1-5; the best D guess is TRBD1, with 5 bases matching. The source of this sequence is a person between 18 and 59 years old who received the Ad26.COV2.S COVID-19 vaccine or a placebo. This receptor carries the CDR3 CAWNALGRNQPQHF. The DNA reads TGTGCCTGGAACGCCCTGGGGCGCAATCAGCCCCAGCATTTT.